The 25 T cell receptor beta chains below were found in one sample sequenced in a study of T cell repertoires in cytomegalovirus infection (dated by TCRdb to the late 2010s). Sequenced on an Illumina HiSeq 1500. The raw public reads went through TCRdb reprocessing: fastp at Q25, MiXCR clone calling, in-frame beta chains kept. CDR3 protein sequences are deduplicated, and each keeps its most common genes and DNA. The sample includes 650,000 to 900,000 distinct CDR3 sequences, with 29% observed a single time. The ten top clones hold over 10% of the sample. According to the study, the label for this sample's treatment or condition signals: in vitro stimulation with specific CMV peptide epitopes to enrich CMV-specific T cells. Their target antigens are unknown. Sequencing was performed on cultured CD8+ T cells from PBMCs, taken from culture after CMV antigen stimulation. The receptors come from a human donor in good health (CMV status not recorded). Some clones in this sample may be carry-over from other donors' samples.

In its sample, this clonotype was seen a few times. The gene calls are TRBV5-6 and TRBJ2-5, with TRBD1 as a possible D gene (6 bases). The CDR3 covers 13 residues. V gave up 5 bases and J gave up 5 bases, with 13 bases separating them. Germline-derived CDR1 and CDR2 are SGHDT and YYEEEE. The CDR3 nucleotides read TGTGCCAGCAGGGAACAGGGAAGTGAGACCCAGTACTTC. It specifies CASREQGSETQYF.

The rearrangement links TRBV6-5 to TRBJ2-3; the D is unclear. CDR1 and CDR2 from the germline V gene are MNHEY and SVGAGI. The CDR3 loop spans 14 amino acids. V lost 2 bases and J 0 bases, leaving 6 bases between the germline ends. CDR3 sequence (DNA): TGTGCCAGCAGTTACCTGGCTAGCACAGATACGCAGTATTTT. As protein: CASSYLASTDTQYF.

The gene calls are TRBV5-4 and TRBJ2-7, with 7 nucleotides matching TRBD2. V lost 2 bases, J lost 6 bases, and 2 bases stayed unmatched. This CDR3 has 12 residues. Germline assignment: CDR1 SGHNT and CDR2 YYREEE (reference sequence). DNA of the CDR3: TGTGCCAGCAGCTTCCGCGGGGGCGAGCAGTACGTC. It codes for CASSFRGGEQYV.

This clonotype was seen only a few times. The chain joins TRBV10-3 to TRBJ2-3; D unresolved. V was trimmed by 2 bases and J by 0 bases, leaving 12 bases between them. Germline CDR1 ENHRY, CDR2 SYGVKD. The CDR3 is 16 residues long. CDR3 sequence (DNA): TGTGCCATCAGTGAGCTAGGGCAGGTCAGCACAGATACGCAGTATTTT. Translation gives CAISELGQVSTDTQYF.

This rearrangement joins TRBV4-3 to TRBJ2-7; D might be TRBD2 (6 bases). The CDR3 sequence is 14 residues long. Germline V gene lookup returns CDR1 LGHNA and CDR2 YSLEER. Trimming took off 4 bases at V and 3 bases at J, with 13 bases between the two ends. CDR3 protein: CASSLRGDIYEQYF. The CDR3 DNA reads TGCGCCAGCAGCCTTCGCGGGGATATCTACGAGCAGTACTTC.

This clonotype appeared a few times. The V and J genes are TRBV7-9 and TRBJ2-3; 8 nucleotides line up with TRBD2. V lost 5 bases to trimming and J lost 5 bases; unmatched junction nucleotides: 9. This CDR3 is 15 amino acids long. Germline lookup yields CDR1 SEHNR and CDR2 FQNEAQ (reference sequence). The CDR3 DNA follows: TGTGCCAGCAGCCCTCCGGGACTAGGGGTAGATACGCAGTATTTT. Amino acids: CASSPPGLGVDTQYF.

V is TRBV20-1 and J is TRBJ1-2; D gene ambiguous. From germline, CDR1 is DFQATT and CDR2 SNEGSKA (reference sequence). This CDR3 has 10 amino acids. V was pared by 5 bases and J by 6 bases, with 7 bases between. The DNA for the CDR3 is TGCAGTGCTGTTTCACATGGCTACACCTTC. Translation gives CSAVSHGYTF.

This clonotype was observed many times. The rearrangement uses TRBV10-3 and TRBJ2-5; TRBD2 matches at 8 bases. V dropped 0 bases and J dropped 5; count of bases not matched to a gene: 2. The CDR3 has 14 residues. CDR1 and CDR2 from the germline V gene are ENHRY and SYGVKD. CDR3 nucleotides: TGTGCCATCAGTGAGTCAGCGGGGGCCGAGACCCAGTACTTC. It specifies CAISESAGAETQYF.

This clonotype was observed at least ten times. The V gene is TRBV28, the J gene TRBJ2-5; possibly TRBD1 or TRBD2 for D (6 bases each). Trimming left V 8 bases short and J 6 bases short, with 25 bases between. From germline, CDR1 is MDHEN and CDR2 SYDVKM. This CDR3 has 16 residues. CDR3 sequence: CASYPPGALLAKTQYF. The CDR3 bases are TGTGCCAGCTACCCCCCGGGGGCCCTCCTTGCGAAGACCCAGTACTTC. Full variable domain (rest looked up from reference TRBV28 and TRBJ2-5): DVKVTQSSRYLVKRTGEKVFLECVQDMDHENMFWYRQDPGLGLRLIYFSYDVKMKEKGDIPEGYSVSREKKERFSLILESASTNQTSMYLCASYPPGALLAKTQYFGPGTRLLVL.

V and J are TRBV9 and TRBJ2-5; weak D call: TRBD1 (5 bases). The CDR3 contains 14 residues. Trimming stripped 3 bases from V and 10 bases from J, with 19 bases between. CDR1 and CDR2 from the germline V gene are SGDLS and YYNGEE. CDR3 bases: TGTGCCAGCAGCGCCTATGCAGGGTCCTCTGTCCAGTACTTC. It specifies CASSAYAGSSVQYF.

The chain has TRBV7-9 and TRBJ2-3, with D possibly TRBD1 on 6 matching bases. Germline V CDR1 and CDR2: SEHNR, FQNEAQ (reference sequence). The CDR3 is 17 residues long. V was clipped by 2 bases and J by 1 base, with 16 bases between them. The CDR3 spells CASSLSRTGLGTDTQYF. DNA for the CDR3: TGTGCCAGCAGCTTATCCAGAACAGGGCTAGGCACAGATACGCAGTATTTT.

The chain has TRBV12-3 or TRBV12-4 and TRBJ2-7, with TRBD1 matching 7 bases. This CDR3 comprises 15 residues. Germline trimming cut 4 bases from V and 2 bases from J; bases unmatched to any gene: 8. The CDR3 here is CASSSRTGLAYEQYV. The CDR3 DNA sequence: TGTGCCAGCAGTTCACGGACAGGCTTGGCCTACGAGCAGTACGTC.

This clonotype has at least ten counts. The chain recombines TRBV28 with TRBJ1-4; no definite D call. The CDR3 is 15 residues long. The germline V and J ends were trimmed by 5 bases and 6 bases, with 16 bases remaining between them. Germline loops: CDR1 MDHEN, CDR2 SYDVKM. The CDR3 nucleotides read TGTGCCAGCAGTCCATACGAGCGTTTATATGAAAAACTGTTTTTT. It yields the protein CASSPYERLYEKLFF.

This clonotype appeared a few times. The J gene is TRBJ1-5, the V gene TRBV6-2 or TRBV6-3; no clear D gene. The ends were cut back, 2 bases at V and 7 bases at J, with 12 bases in the middle. This CDR3 is 14 amino acids long. Germline lookup yields CDR1 MNHEY and CDR2 SVGEGT. The CDR3 DNA is TGTGCCAGCAGTTACAACCCCCGAGTGCAGCCCCAGCATTTT. Its translation is CASSYNPRVQPQHF.

This clonotype has more than one count but fewer than ten. The rearrangement links TRBV7-4 to TRBJ2-5, with D tentatively TRBD1 (6 bases). Germline CDR1 SGHVT, CDR2 SQSDAQ. The V and J ends lost 7 bases and 5 bases respectively, with 8 bases between them. The CDR3 has 11 residues. For the CDR3, the DNA is TGTGCCAGCACCGACAGGGAGACCCAGTACTTC. This sequence encodes CASTDRETQYF.

In this sample, this clonotype turned up a few times. V and J are TRBV5-1 and TRBJ2-2, with 7 bases aligning to TRBD1. The V segment lost 4 bases and the J segment 2 bases; nucleotides outside the gene matches: 5. The germline gives CDR1 SGHRS, CDR2 YFSETQ. The CDR3 sequence is 15 residues long. The CDR3 loop is CASSPGTDNTGELFF. In DNA, the CDR3 is TGCGCCAGCAGCCCCGGGACAGACAACACCGGGGAGCTGTTTTTT.

The chain uses TRBV7-9 and TRBJ1-4, with 7 positions matching TRBD1. CDR1 is SEHNR and CDR2 is FQNEAQ in the germline V gene (reference sequence). This CDR3 is 18 amino acids long. With V trimmed by 6 bases and J by 6 bases, 19 bases remained unmatched. The CDR3 here is CASSFSRLTGVEDEKLFF. The CDR3 DNA sequence: TGTGCCAGCAGTTTTTCCCGTCTTACAGGGGTAGAGGATGAAAAACTGTTTTTT.

CDR3: CSVETGSGIMNTEAFF. The CDR3 DNA is TGCAGCGTTGAGACGGGGTCAGGGATTATGAACACTGAAGCTTTCTTT. This chain connects TRBV29-1 to TRBJ1-1; tentatively, D is TRBD1 (5 bases). The CDR3 length is 16 residues. Germline CDR1 is SQVTM and CDR2 is ANQGSEA. V was trimmed by 3 bases and J by 0 bases, leaving 17 bases between them.

The table lists this clonotype with many counts. The chain employs TRBV7-6 and TRBJ1-1, with TRBD1 matching over 9 bases. The CDR3 totals 15 residues. Trimming cost V 5 bases and J 5 bases; bases outside gene matches: 9. Germline V gives CDR1 SGHVS, CDR2 FNYEAQ. CDR3 bases: TGTGCCAGCAGCACGGGACAGGGCCCAGGAACTGAAGCTTTCTTT. It specifies CASSTGQGPGTEAFF.

This clonotype was counted between two and nine times. The J gene is TRBJ2-7, the V gene TRBV27; 7 bases agree with TRBD2. V dropped 5 bases and J dropped 3; count of bases not matched to a gene: 10. Germline V gene sequence: CDR1 MNHEY, CDR2 SMNVEV (reference sequence). The CDR3 is made up of 15 amino acids. In nucleotides, the CDR3 is TGTGCCAGCAGTACCCGGGGAGGGTACATCTACGAGCAGTACTTC. This translates into CASSTRGGYIYEQYF.

This chain links TRBV19 with TRBJ2-1, with D perhaps matching TRBD1 (6 bases). The germline V gene encodes CDR1 LNHDA and CDR2 SQIVND (reference sequence). The V and J ends lost 7 bases and 4 bases respectively, with 14 bases between them. The CDR3 covers 14 residues. The CDR3: CASMDSLRYNEQFF. The CDR3 region has the DNA TGTGCCAGTATGGACAGTCTAAGGTACAATGAGCAGTTCTTC.

The chain links TRBV29-1 to TRBJ2-7; D unresolved. The CDR3 spans 15 residues. Trimming shortened V by 0 bases and J by 1 base, and 13 bases separated the two germline ends. Germline assignment: CDR1 SQVTM and CDR2 ANQGSEA. In DNA form, the CDR3 reads TGCAGCGTTGAAGATCAGGCTGGGGTTTCCTACGAGCAGTACTTC. As protein: CSVEDQAGVSYEQYF.

The genes are TRBV7-9 and TRBJ2-7; TRBD2 matches 7 bases. This CDR3 comprises 15 residues. CDR1 SEHNR and CDR2 FQNEAQ come from the germline V gene (reference sequence). V shed 1 base, J shed 3 bases, and the junction held 6 bases outside the gene matches. The CDR3 sequence: CASSLGSGGDYEQYF. CDR3 nucleotides: TGTGCCAGCAGCTTAGGATCTGGGGGGGACTACGAGCAGTACTTC.

The chain carries TRBV19 and TRBJ1-5; tentatively, D is TRBD1 (5 bases). Between the trimmed V and J ends, which lost 5 bases and 15 bases, there was a span of 14 bases. Germline V gene lookup returns CDR1 LNHDA and CDR2 SQIVND (reference sequence). The CDR3 covers 11 residues. DNA for the CDR3: TGTGCCAGTAGTGTGGGGACTTCGTGGCATTTT. Residues: CASSVGTSWHF.

The table lists this clonotype with a few counts. The rearrangement joins TRBV5-4 to TRBJ1-2, with D uncertain. CDR1 SGHNT and CDR2 YYREEE come from the germline V gene (reference sequence). Trimming took off 2 bases at V and 3 bases at J, with 11 bases between the two ends. The CDR3 contains 14 residues. CDR3 region: CASSFFGADYGYTF. The CDR3 bases are TGTGCCAGCAGCTTCTTCGGTGCAGACTATGGCTACACCTTC.